This TCR beta chain was sequenced in a study of control samples from healthy donors and cancer patients. Per germline, CDR1 SNHLY and CDR2 FYNNEI. V lost 7 bases and J lost 6, with 10 bases in between. This CDR3 is built from 11 residues. Sequenced by immunoSEQ multiplex PCR; TCRdb stores in-frame clones only, minus some. This table holds around 130,000 clones, roughly 90% found once. Sequenced input: PBMCs. The chain couples TRBV2 to TRBJ2-7; no clear D gene. The sequence derives from a man aged 45 to 65 with head and neck cancer. The CDR3 here is CASTLTGEQYF. CDR3 sequence (DNA): TGTGCCAGCACTTTGACCGGCGAGCAGTACTTC.